This entry lists 3 T cell receptor beta chains sequenced from one sample in a study of T cells in Graves' hyperthyroidism and ophthalmopathy. Amplification targeted TCR beta CDR3 regions from RNA transcripts. During a first-round RT-PCR of the TCR CDR3, the HTBI primer set was used. Via MiXCR, TCRdb re-called the multiplex PCR reads, giving one row per CDR3 protein. This table holds 280,000 or so distinct CDR3 sequences, 12% to 15% found once. The sequenced material came from blood. The origin of the receptors is a woman aged 45 to 65 with Graves' hyperthyroidism that later progressed to Graves' ophthalmopathy.

This clonotype was picked up a small number of times. The rearrangement links TRBV20-1 to TRBJ2-7; D unresolved. Germline CDR1 DFQATT, CDR2 SNEGSKA (reference sequence). The CDR3 sequence is 13 residues long. Trimming removed 3 bases at V and 5 bases at J, with 14 bases between. The CDR3 reads CSASLPFPHEQYF. The CDR3 DNA is TGCAGTGCTAGTCTCCCCTTTCCCCACGAGCAGTACTTC.

The rearrangement links TRBV20-1 to TRBJ2-2, with D possibly being TRBD2 (6 bases). This CDR3 has 13 residues. CDR1 is DFQATT and CDR2 is SNEGSKA in the germline V gene (reference sequence). The V end lost 6 bases, the J end lost 5 bases, and 13 bases lay between the germline ends. CDR3 region: CSAGGTGTGELFF. The CDR3 region has the DNA TGCAGTGCCGGCGGGACGGGAACCGGGGAGCTGTTTTTT.

Ten or more counts support this clonotype. The rearrangement joins TRBV27 to TRBJ2-7, with 9 bases aligning to TRBD1. This CDR3 comprises 15 residues. J gave up 6 bases and V 8 bases, and 14 bases lay outside the gene matches. Germline V gene data show CDR1 as MNHEY and CDR2 as SMNVEV (reference sequence). The CDR3 here is CASGQSGTGRVEQYF. CDR3 DNA: TGTGCCAGCGGACAATCCGGGACAGGGAGAGTCGAGCAGTACTTC.